A selection of T cell receptor beta chains follows, all from one sample in a study of blood T cell repertoires in COVID-19. TCRdb keeps only in-frame clones here, not all; method: immunoSEQ multiplex PCR. The sample holds some 200,000 clones, roughly 86% seen once. The sample taken for sequencing was peripheral blood. These receptors originate from a woman of 80 years or more in a cohort sampled during active or convalescent COVID-19. CDR3s include the opening cysteine and the closing phenylalanine or tryptophan. The D gene is left open where the match is weak. The size of a clone is reported for some rows only, either as once, few or many, or as a class for expanded clones.

size	V	D	J	DNA	CDR3
.	TRBV29-1	TRBD1	TRBJ1-2	TGCAGCGTTGAAGGTGGACAGGGGGCTAACTATGGCTACACCTTC	CSVEGGQGANYGYTF
.	TRBV10-2	.	TRBJ1-4	TGCGCCAGCGGGACAAGAGGATTGGAAAAACTGTTTTTT	CASGTRGLEKLFF
few	TRBV5-1	.	TRBJ1-4	TGCGCCAGCAGCTTGGCTACAGGAGCCACTGAAAAACTGTTTTTT	CASSLATGATEKLFF
few	TRBV5-1	.	TRBJ1-1	TGCGCCAGCAGCCCGACAGGTACCCTTGAAGCTTTCTTT	CASSPTGTLEAFF
.	TRBV25-1	.	TRBJ1-3	TGTGCCAGCAGGGGGACATCCTCTGGAAACACCATATATTTT	CASRGTSSGNTIYF
.	TRBV5-4	TRBD2	TRBJ2-3	TGTGCCAGCAGCTCCCTAGCGGGCGCAGATACGCAGTATTTT	CASSSLAGADTQYF
.	TRBV6-5	TRBD1	TRBJ2-7	TGTGCCAGCAGTAAAAACAGGGGCCACGAGCAGTACTTC	CASSKNRGHEQYF
.	TRBV5-1	TRBD1	TRBJ1-6	TGCGCCAGCAGCAATACCGGGACAGGGCGCTCACCCCTCCACTTT	CASSNTGTGRSPLHF
.	TRBV10-3	.	TRBJ1-3	TGTGCCATCAGTGAAGACAGATACTCTGGAAACACCATATATTTT	CAISEDRYSGNTIYF
.	TRBV5-8	TRBD1	TRBJ1-2	TGTGCCAGCAGTTTTCAGGGGGCGCAGGGCTATGGCTACACCTTC	CASSFQGAQGYGYTF
.	TRBV24-1	.	TRBJ2-3	TGTGCCACCAGTGGATGGGAGAGCACAGATACGCAGTATTTT	CATSGWESTDTQYF
.	TRBV29-1	TRBD1	TRBJ1-2	TGCAGCGTTGCTGGGACAGAGGGATTGGGGGGCTACACCTTC	CSVAGTEGLGGYTF
.	TRBV2	TRBD1	TRBJ2-7	TGTGCCAGCAGTCAGGAAGGGACAGACTACGAGCAGTACTTC	CASSQEGTDYEQYF
.	TRBV28	.	TRBJ1-2	TGTGCCAGCAGTCTAGGGGGGGACTATGGCTACACCTTC	CASSLGGDYGYTF
.	TRBV18	TRBD1	TRBJ2-5	TGTGCCAGCTCACCCGGGACAGGGGTAGAGACCCAGTACTTC	CASSPGTGVETQYF
.	TRBV4-1	.	TRBJ2-1	TGCGCCAGCAGCCAAGATTGGAACAGGGTGGATGAGCAGTTCTTC	CASSQDWNRVDEQFF
.	TRBV6-5	.	TRBJ2-2	TGTGCCAGCACCACTTCGAACACCGGGGAGCTGTTTTTT	CASTTSNTGELFF
.	TRBV3-1/TRBV3-2	TRBD1	TRBJ1-6	TGTGCCAGCAGCTGGACAGGGGGCAATTCACCCCTCCACTTT	CASSWTGGNSPLHF
.	TRBV6-5	.	TRBJ1-1	TGTGCCAGCATAAAGGGGGATACTGAAGCTTTCTTT	CASIKGDTEAFF
few	TRBV6-5	.	TRBJ2-1	TGTGCCAGCAGTTCACGCCCCAACAGCGGCGAGCAGTTCTTC	CASSSRPNSGEQFF
.	TRBV19	.	TRBJ2-6	TGTGGGGCGAGTACCTCCTCTGGGGCCAACGTCCTGACTTTC	CGASTSSGANVLTF
.	TRBV7-6	.	TRBJ2-3	TGTGCCAGCAGCTTGCAGGGACTGGGGTTCACAGATACGCAGTATTTT	CASSLQGLGFTDTQYF
few	TRBV5-1	TRBD1	TRBJ2-7	TGCGCCAGCAGCTTGAACAGGGGGTACGAGCAGTACTTC	CASSLNRGYEQYF
.	TRBV2	.	TRBJ1-4	TGTGCCAGCAGTGACAGGGGTGAAAAACTGTTTTTT	CASSDRGEKLFF
few	TRBV5-8	TRBD2	TRBJ2-3	TGTGCCAGCAGCCCACCCTTAGCGGGGCGTCGCACAGATACGCAGTATTTT	CASSPPLAGRRTDTQYF
.	TRBV18	.	TRBJ1-6	TGTGCCAGCTCACCACGTCCGGACAGACCAAATTCACCCCTCCACTTT	CASSPRPDRPNSPLHF
.	TRBV27	.	TRBJ2-7	TGTGCCAGCAGCGGACGGGTAGCGACGTCCTACGAGCAGTACTTC	CASSGRVATSYEQYF
.	TRBV10-3	TRBD1	TRBJ1-2	TGTGCCATCAGTAAGTCGTCCAGGGGGGACGGCGGTGGTGGCTACACCTTC	CAISKSSRGDGGGGYTF
.	TRBV6-5	.	TRBJ2-3	TGTGCCAGCAGTTACTTCCGCGATCAGGGCTCCGATACGCAGTATTTT	CASSYFRDQGSDTQYF
.	TRBV20-1	.	TRBJ1-2	TGCAGTGCTATAGACAGAGGCTACACCTTC	CSAIDRGYTF
.	TRBV4-1	TRBD1	TRBJ1-6	TGCGCCAGCAGCCAGTTAACAGGGGATAATTCACCCCTCCACTTT	CASSQLTGDNSPLHF
.	TRBV7-9	TRBD2	TRBJ2-2	TGTGCCAGCAGCGGACTAGCGGGGGGCATCGGGGAGCTGTTTTTT	CASSGLAGGIGELFF
.	TRBV28	.	TRBJ1-1	TGTGCCAGCAGTCCTTGGGGGCGGAGGAGGACTGAAGCTTTCTTT	CASSPWGRRRTEAFF
.	TRBV2	.	TRBJ2-2	TGTGCCAGCAGTGAGAAGGGGCTCTACACCGGGGAGCTGTTTTTT	CASSEKGLYTGELFF
.	TRBV7-8	.	TRBJ1-4	TGTGCCAGCAGCTTAGCGTCGCAGACTTATAATGAAAAACTGTTTTTT	CASSLASQTYNEKLFF
.	TRBV9	TRBD2	TRBJ2-5	TGTGCCAGCAGCGTAGGAGGTAGCGGGGGGATAGAGACCCAGTACTTC	CASSVGGSGGIETQYF